Shown below are 5 T cell receptor beta chains from a single sample sequenced in a study of OX40 agonist ivuxolimab in advanced cancers. Here immunoSEQ multiplex PCR was the method, and the copy in TCRdb shows in-frame clones only, minus some. The sample lists 20,000 or so clones, roughly 89% occurring once. The material was CD4+ or CD8+ T cells sorted from blood, obtained in a trial of the OX40 agonist ivuxolimab. These receptors originate from an adult with an advanced solid tumor such as melanoma, head and neck, liver or kidney cancer.

The J gene is TRBJ2-1, the V gene TRBV11-2; 11 nucleotides align to TRBD1. V shed 4 bases and J 6 bases; nucleotides not matched to a gene: 5. The CDR3 is made up of 15 amino acids. Germline values: CDR1 SGHAT, CDR2 FQNNGV. The CDR3 loop reads CASSYGTGGANEQFF. The CDR3 DNA reads TGTGCCAGCAGCTACGGGACAGGGGGGGCCAATGAGCAGTTCTTC.

This chain links TRBV9 with TRBJ2-3; D ambiguous. The V end was cut by 0 bases, the J end by 6 bases, with 8 bases between. CDR3 length: 13 amino acids. Looked up from germline, CDR1 is SGDLS and CDR2 is YYNGEE. The CDR3 nucleotides are TGTGCCAGCAGCGTAGGGTTGGGGGATACGCAGTATTTT. Translating it yields CASSVGLGDTQYF.

This sequence joins TRBV6-5 and TRBJ1-1; D gene ambiguous. This CDR3 region has 10 residues. CDR1 and CDR2 from the germline V gene are MNHEY and SVGAGI. CDR3 nucleotides: TGTGGGGTGAGGAGCCCTGAAGCTTTCTTT. Protein product: CGVRSPEAFF.

The chain links TRBV4-2 to TRBJ2-3; 8 nucleotides line up with TRBD2. The CDR3 loop spans 15 amino acids. Germline CDR1 and CDR2: LGHNA and YNFKEQ. Trimming removed 1 base from V and 4 bases from J; junction bases left unmatched: 4. The CDR3 DNA sequence: TGTGCCAGCAGCCAAGGCACGGGAGGGCCAGATACGCAGTATTTT. Its protein product is CASSQGTGGPDTQYF.

This clone was observed a single time. The chain carries TRBV11-3 and TRBJ2-1; unclear D gene. The CDR3 consists of 13 residues. The V and J ends lost 3 bases and 8 bases respectively, with 11 bases between them. Germline CDR1 SGHNT, CDR2 YENEEA. The CDR3 DNA is TGTGCCAGCAGCTTCCCTGGCAGTCATGAGCAGTTCTTC. Protein product: CASSFPGSHEQFF.